These 25 T cell receptor beta chains share one sample of origin, sequenced in a study of cytomegalovirus exposure and HLA in healthy donors. Amplification used 60 Vbeta primers and 13 Jbeta primers. TCRdb's table, derived via immunoSEQ multiplex PCR, lists solely in-frame clones and lacks some. Among 140,000 to 150,000 clones listed, roughly 74% were seen once. The specimen was PBMCs. The receptors derive from a woman aged 18-29 years in good health and CMV-seropositive.

The rearrangement joins TRBV19 to TRBJ1-2, with a tentative D call TRBD1 (6 bases). Germline CDR1 and CDR2: LNHDA and SQIVND (reference sequence). Trimming left V 6 bases short and J 8 bases short, with 19 bases between. The CDR3 covers 14 residues. CDR3 sequence: CASRLDPNREGYTF. CDR3 in DNA: TGTGCCAGTAGATTGGATCCAAACAGGGAGGGCTACACCTTC.

This chain uses TRBV4-2 with TRBJ1-6; perhaps TRBD1 as D (6 bases). V was cut by 7 bases and J by 7 bases, with 17 bases left in between. The length of the CDR3 is 15 residues. Germline-derived CDR1 and CDR2 are LGHNA and YNFKEQ. Here the CDR3 reads CASIPRAGVNSPLHF. CDR3 coding DNA: TGTGCCAGCATCCCCAGGGCAGGGGTAAATTCACCCCTCCACTTT.

On this clone: One end of the junction does not line up with germline, which may come from a read error. The chain has TRBV5-1 and TRBJ1-2; D ambiguous. The CDR3 spans 12 residues. The germline CDR1 and CDR2 sequences are SGHRS and YFSETQ. CDR3 DNA sequence: TGCGTCAGCAGCTTGGGCGGGGATGGCTACACCTTC. Residues: CVSSLGGDGYTF.

This chain connects TRBV28 to TRBJ2-7; 8 positions match TRBD1. The CDR3 loop spans 14 amino acids. The V segment lost 4 bases and the J segment 1 base; nucleotides outside the gene matches: 3. Germline CDR1 is MDHEN and CDR2 is SYDVKM. The CDR3 here is CASSSWTGSYEQYF. The CDR3 DNA reads TGTGCCAGCAGTTCTTGGACAGGGTCCTACGAGCAGTACTTC.

The chain links TRBV28 to TRBJ1-3; D gene ambiguous. The CDR3 is 13 amino acids. V lost 3 bases to trimming and J lost 7 bases, with 10 bases between them. From germline, CDR1 is MDHEN and CDR2 SYDVKM. DNA for the CDR3: TGTGCCAGCAGTTTTGGGTCCGGGAACACCATATATTTT. Translation: CASSFGSGNTIYF.

The genes are TRBV11-2 and TRBJ1-3; D uncertain. With 1 base removed from V and 0 bases from J, the gap between germline ends came to 10 bases. This CDR3 is 16 amino acids long. CDR1 SGHAT and CDR2 FQNNGV come from the germline V gene. CDR3: CASSLARHVSGNTIYF. The CDR3 nucleotides are TGTGCCAGCAGCTTAGCCCGACACGTCTCTGGAAACACCATATATTTT.

This clone has just one count. This CDR3 fails to terminate in the conserved phenylalanine or tryptophan, so it likely reflects a read error. The chain uses TRBV5-1 and TRBJ2-2; no reliable D call. Germline CDR1 and CDR2: SGHRS and YFSETQ. This CDR3 has 12 amino acids. Trimming removed 3 bases from V and 5 bases from J, with 5 bases in between. The CDR3 nucleotides read TGCGCCAGCAGCTCTACTACCGGGGAGCTGTTTCTT. Its protein is CASSSTTGELFL.

The rearrangement joins TRBV7-8 to TRBJ1-2, with a weak D call TRBD1 (6 bases). The CDR3 is 15 residues long. Germline V gives CDR1 SGHVS, CDR2 FQNEAQ. Trimming left V 3 bases short and J 4 bases short, with 15 bases between. CDR3: CASSFNRAGAYGYTF. Written as DNA, the CDR3 is TGTGCCAGCAGCTTCAACAGGGCCGGTGCCTATGGCTACACCTTC.

The count of this clone is one. The chain has TRBV4-1 and TRBJ1-2; 9 bases are a match to TRBD1. The CDR3 sequence is 15 residues long. The germline gives CDR1 MGHRA, CDR2 YSYEKL. After removal of 2 bases from V and 5 bases from J, the junction contained 6 bases not matched to a gene. CDR3 sequence (DNA): TGCGCCAGCAGCCAAACAGGGACAGGGATTTATGGCTACACCTTC. Protein product: CASSQTGTGIYGYTF.

This clone occurred once. The V call is TRBV28, the J call TRBJ2-5; 7 nucleotides align to TRBD2. The better agreement between TRBJ2-7 and the DNA end casts doubt on the J call. Germline V lookup: CDR1 MDHEN, CDR2 SYDVKM. The CDR3 contains 14 residues. The CDR3, as DNA: TGTGCCAGCAGGAGGAGTGGGGGGGCCTACGAGCAGTACTTC. Protein sequence: CASRRSGGAYEQYF.

This chain joins TRBV2 and TRBJ1-2; D is unresolved. Germline V gene sequence: CDR1 SNHLY, CDR2 FYNNEI. This CDR3 has 11 residues. The V end lost 4 bases, the J end lost 3 bases, and 3 bases lay between the germline ends. CDR3 protein: CASSVDYGYTF. As DNA, the CDR3 is TGTGCCAGCAGTGTCGACTATGGCTACACCTTC.

The rearrangement joins TRBV10-3 to TRBJ1-6; TRBD1 matches 7 bases. V lost 6 bases, J lost 7 bases, and 3 bases stayed unmatched. This CDR3 has 13 residues. Per germline, CDR1 ENHRY and CDR2 SYGVKD. The CDR3 protein is CAIRGDRNSPLHF. The CDR3 DNA sequence: TGTGCCATCAGGGGGGACAGAAATTCACCCCTCCACTTT.

This sequence joins TRBV7-6 and TRBJ2-1, with 10 bases matching TRBD2. The CDR3 is made up of 21 amino acids. Germline V CDR1 and CDR2: SGHVS, FNYEAQ. After removal of 3 bases from V and 4 bases from J, the junction contained 21 bases not matched to a gene. CDR3 loop: CASSLPRRGSGGLSLYNEQFF. The CDR3 region has the DNA TGTGCCAGCAGCTTGCCCAGGAGGGGTAGCGGGGGGTTGAGCTTGTACAATGAGCAGTTCTTC.

The V and J genes are TRBV20-1 and TRBJ2-5; weak D call: TRBD2 (6 bases). The germline CDR1 and CDR2 sequences are DFQATT and SNEGSKA (reference sequence). The CDR3 covers 11 residues. Trimming shortened V by 5 bases and J by 9 bases, and 13 bases separated the two germline ends. The CDR3, as DNA: TGCAGTGCTCCATTGGGGGAGGCCCAGTACTTC. Its translation is CSAPLGEAQYF.

This clone was observed a handful of times. The rearrangement joins TRBV6-5 to TRBJ2-7; possibly TRBD2 for D (6 bases). Germline V CDR1 and CDR2: MNHEY, SVGAGI. The CDR3 has 14 amino acids. The V end lost 2 bases, the J end lost 6 bases, and 14 bases lay between the germline ends. The CDR3 is CASSYNPEGGEQYF. CDR3 nucleotides: TGTGCCAGCAGTTACAACCCGGAGGGAGGCGAGCAGTACTTC.

In the case of this clone: This sample includes further DNA sequences coding for the same CDR3. V and J are TRBV5-1 and TRBJ1-1, with D possibly TRBD1 on 5 matching bases. Germline V gene lookup returns CDR1 SGHRS and CDR2 YFSETQ. Between the trimmed V and J ends, which lost 1 base and 0 bases, there was a span of 7 bases. The CDR3 has 14 amino acids. CDR3 bases: TGCGCCAGCAGCTTGCCCAGGGTGAACACTGAAGCTTTCTTT. It encodes CASSLPRVNTEAFF.

This chain uses TRBV2 with TRBJ1-5, with 8 bases fitting TRBD1. Trimming removed 5 bases from V and 3 bases from J; junction bases left unmatched: 3. CDR3 length: 14 amino acids. CDR1 is SNHLY and CDR2 is FYNNEI in the germline V gene. CDR3 amino acids: CASSPGGPNQPQHF. CDR3 coding DNA: TGTGCCAGCAGTCCAGGGGGCCCCAATCAGCCCCAGCATTTT.

The CDR3 DNA follows: TGTGCCATGGGGACAGGGTACACCGGGGAGCTGTTTTTT. Translation: CAMGTGYTGELFF. The genes are TRBV6-5 and TRBJ2-2; 9 bases align to TRBD1. V lost 10 bases, J lost 3 bases, and 3 bases stayed unmatched. Germline CDR1 MNHEY, CDR2 SVGAGI. The CDR3 runs 13 residues.

This chain links TRBV5-5 with TRBJ2-3, with D possibly being TRBD1 (5 bases). This CDR3 region has 13 residues. The germline V and J ends were trimmed by 9 bases and 3 bases, with 14 bases remaining between them. Germline assignment: CDR1 SGHKS and CDR2 YYEKEE (reference sequence). For the CDR3, the DNA is TGTGCCACCAACAGGATACTTACAGATACGCAGTATTTT. It codes for CATNRILTDTQYF.

The gene calls are TRBV5-6 and TRBJ1-5; D uncertain. Trimming removed 4 bases at V and 3 bases at J, with 5 bases between. CDR3 size: 12 residues. Germline CDR1 SGHDT, CDR2 YYEEEE. CDR3 sequence reads: CASSGANQPQHF. The DNA of the CDR3 is TGTGCCAGCAGCGGAGCCAATCAGCCCCAGCATTTT.

The chain joins TRBV5-1 to TRBJ2-7; the D is unclear. Per the germline V gene, CDR1 is SGHRS and CDR2 is YFSETQ. Trimming removed 2 bases from V and 0 bases from J, with 6 bases in between. CDR3 size: 13 residues. This CDR3 reads CASSFTSSYEQYF. In nucleotides, the CDR3 is TGCGCCAGCAGCTTCACGAGCTCCTACGAGCAGTACTTC.

The chain carries TRBV15 and TRBJ1-2, with D unresolved. The germline gives CDR1 LNHNV, CDR2 YYDKDF (reference sequence). V lost 0 bases to trimming and J lost 2 bases, with 13 bases between them. The CDR3 has 16 amino acids. The CDR3 is CATSRDSGVPNYGYTF. As DNA, the CDR3 is TGTGCCACCAGCAGAGATTCAGGCGTCCCGAACTATGGCTACACCTTC. The whole variable domain, remainder taken from reference TRBV15 and TRBJ1-2, is DAMVIQNPRYQVTQFGKPVTLSCSQTLNHNVMYWYQQKSSQAPKLLFHYYDKDFNNEADTPDNFQSRRPNTSFCFLDIRSPGLGDTAMYLCATSRDSGVPNYGYTFGSGTRLTVV.

The chain employs TRBV6-5 and TRBJ2-1, with TRBD1 matching over 7 bases. Germline CDR1 and CDR2: MNHEY and SVGAGI. The length of the CDR3 is 14 residues. Trimming at V came to 7 bases and at J to 5 bases, leaving 8 bases not matched to a gene. The CDR3 DNA sequence: TGTGCCAGCACCCCCGACAGGGCAAACAATGAGCAGTTCTTC. Translated: CASTPDRANNEQFF.

The chain is built from TRBV19 and TRBJ2-7, with D perhaps TRBD1 (6 bases). The CDR3 contains 15 residues. The V gene lost 5 bases and the J gene lost 6 bases, with 20 bases spanning the gap. Germline CDR1 reads LNHDA; CDR2 reads SQIVND (reference sequence). The CDR3: CASSPTSTGLGEQYF. The CDR3 region has the DNA TGTGCCAGTAGTCCCACCTCAACAGGGTTAGGCGAGCAGTACTTC. Combining the CDR3 with reference TRBV19 and TRBJ2-7 gives the whole variable domain DGGITQSPKYLFRKEGQNVTLSCEQNLNHDAMYWYRQDPGQGLRLIYYSQIVNDFQKGDIAEGYSVSREKKESFPLTVTSAQKNPTAFYLCASSPTSTGLGEQYFGPGTRLTVT.

CDR3 nucleotide sequence: TGTGCCAGTAGAACCGGGGGTACCCGAAATGAAAAACTGTTTTTT. Amino acids: CASRTGGTRNEKLFF. The V call is TRBV19, the J call TRBJ1-4, with D maybe TRBD1 (5 bases). Germline V CDR1 and CDR2: LNHDA, SQIVND (reference sequence). V was trimmed by 6 bases and J by 5 bases, leaving 16 bases between them. The CDR3 has 15 residues.